Listed below are T cell receptor beta chains from one sample, sequenced in a study of T cells after yellow fever vaccination. MiXCR, applied by TCRdb to the 5' RACE reads, yields one record per CDR3 protein. This table holds around 30,000 distinct CDR3 sequences, over 4.5% found once. The sample consisted of CD8+ T cells sorted from PBMCs, taken 10 days after the yellow fever booster vaccination. The receptors here all came from a man younger than 40 who received the YFV17D yellow fever vaccine. CDR3s include the opening cysteine and the closing phenylalanine or tryptophan. The D gene is left open where the match is weak. Part of the rows lack a size; the others show once, few, many or a class for expanded clones.

size: many; V: TRBV15; D: NA; J: TRBJ2-3; CDR3: CATSRDLLGGDTQYF; DNA: TGTGCCACCAGCAGAGATCTGTTGGGTGGAGATACGCAGTATTTT
size: many; V: TRBV20-1; D: NA; J: TRBJ2-7; CDR3: CSAREERPTYEQYF; DNA: TGCAGTGCTAGAGAAGAGCGGCCTACCTACGAGCAGTACTTC
size: many; V: TRBV7-9; D: NA; J: TRBJ2-5; CDR3: CASSPTSPQETQYF; DNA: TGTGCCAGCAGCCCCACTAGCCCCCAGGAGACCCAGTACTTC
size: many; V: TRBV5-1; D: NA; J: TRBJ2-3; CDR3: CASYQGMDTQYF; DNA: TGCGCCAGCTACCAGGGAATGGATACGCAGTATTTT
size: many; V: TRBV19; D: NA; J: TRBJ2-1; CDR3: CASNQGQLAYNEQFF; DNA: TGTGCCAGTAACCAGGGCCAACTAGCCTACAATGAGCAGTTCTTC
size: many; V: TRBV9; D: NA; J: TRBJ1-2; CDR3: CASSEYNYGYTF; DNA: TGTGCCAGCAGCGAATACAACTATGGCTACACCTTC
size: many; V: TRBV5-4; D: TRBD2; J: TRBJ2-3; CDR3: CASSGLAVSTDTQYF; DNA: TGTGCCAGCAGCGGACTAGCGGTGAGCACAGATACGCAGTATTTT
size: many; V: TRBV7-8; D: NA; J: TRBJ2-1; CDR3: CASSLVSENEQFF; DNA: TGTGCCAGCAGCTTAGTTTCTGAAAATGAGCAGTTCTTC
size: many; V: TRBV7-2; D: TRBD2; J: TRBJ2-7; CDR3: CASRPSLAEPSSYEQYF; DNA: TGTGCCAGCAGACCTAGTCTAGCGGAGCCCTCCTCCTACGAGCAGTACTTC
size: many; V: TRBV12-3/TRBV12-4; D: NA; J: TRBJ2-3; CDR3: CASSLVMLGFNIDTQYF; DNA: TGTGCCAGCAGTTTAGTAATGCTAGGATTTAATATAGATACGCAGTATTTT
size: many; V: TRBV15; D: NA; J: TRBJ2-7; CDR3: CATSREGEQYF; DNA: TGTGCCACCAGCAGAGAAGGGGAGCAGTACTTC
size: many; V: TRBV19; D: TRBD2; J: TRBJ2-1; CDR3: CASSILAGVGDEQFF; DNA: TGTGCCAGTAGTATCCTAGCGGGAGTTGGAGATGAGCAGTTCTTC
size: many; V: TRBV4-3; D: NA; J: TRBJ2-3; CDR3: CASSQDPQGLTLTSTDTQYF; DNA: TGCGCCAGCAGCCAAGACCCGCAGGGCCTGACCTTGACTAGCACAGATACGCAGTATTTT
size: many; V: TRBV11-1; D: TRBD1; J: TRBJ2-6; CDR3: CASSRPGQGRGGANVLTF; DNA: TGTGCCAGCAGCCGACCGGGACAGGGGAGAGGAGGAGCCAACGTCCTGACTTTC
size: many; V: TRBV7-3; D: NA; J: TRBJ2-1; CDR3: CASSPVAGSSYNEQFF; DNA: TGTGCCAGCAGCCCCGTGGCCGGGAGCTCCTACAATGAGCAGTTCTTC
size: many; V: TRBV18; D: NA; J: TRBJ2-1; CDR3: CASSPTRNEQFF; DNA: TGTGCCAGCTCGCCGACTAGAAATGAGCAGTTCTTC
size: many; V: TRBV7-4; D: NA; J: TRBJ1-3; CDR3: CASSFEGPGSGNTIYF; DNA: TGTGCCAGCAGCTTTGAGGGTCCGGGGTCTGGAAACACCATATATTTT
size: NA; V: TRBV5-4; D: NA; J: TRBJ2-7; CDR3: CASSLIPGNYEQYF; DNA: TGTGCCAGCAGCTTGATTCCGGGGAACTACGAGCAGTACTTC
size: few; V: TRBV4-2; D: TRBD2; J: TRBJ2-1; CDR3: CASSRSGAYNEQFF; DNA: TGTGCCAGCAGCCGGAGCGGGGCCTACAATGAGCAGTTCTTC
size: once; V: TRBV19; D: NA; J: TRBJ2-1; CDR3: CASSIARSSYNEQFF; DNA: TGTGCCAGTAGTATAGCAAGGTCCTCCTACAATGAGCAGTTCTTC
size: few; V: TRBV9; D: NA; J: TRBJ2-7; CDR3: CASSVDDYSSYEQYF; DNA: TGTGCCAGCAGCGTAGACGACTATAGCTCCTACGAGCAGTACTTC
size: many; V: TRBV10-2; D: NA; J: TRBJ2-1; CDR3: CASERVGIVDNEQFF; DNA: TGCGCCAGCGAGAGGGTCGGGATAGTAGACAATGAGCAGTTCTTC
size: many; V: TRBV7-9; D: NA; J: TRBJ2-2; CDR3: CASSLELGTWTGELFF; DNA: TGTGCCAGCAGCTTAGAGCTGGGGACCTGGACCGGGGAGCTGTTTTTT
size: many; V: TRBV5-1; D: NA; J: TRBJ2-3; CDR3: CASSLVPDTQYF; DNA: TGCGCCAGCAGCTTGGTTCCGGATACGCAGTATTTT
size: many; V: TRBV6-2/TRBV6-3; D: NA; J: TRBJ1-2; CDR3: CASSGIGDSGGGYGYTF; DNA: TGTGCCAGCAGTGGTATCGGCGACAGTGGAGGAGGGTATGGCTACACCTTC
size: many; V: TRBV6-5; D: TRBD2; J: TRBJ2-7; CDR3: CASSFPVGSGASYEQYF; DNA: TGTGCCAGCAGTTTCCCCGTTGGTAGCGGGGCCTCCTACGAGCAGTACTTC
size: NA; V: TRBV7-8; D: NA; J: TRBJ1-1; CDR3: CASSSGGDTEAFF; DNA: TGTGCCAGCAGCTCCGGGGGGGATACTGAAGCTTTCTTT
size: many; V: TRBV27; D: NA; J: TRBJ2-3; CDR3: CASSLSGGTDTQYF; DNA: TGTGCCAGCAGTTTGTCAGGGGGCACAGATACGCAGTATTTT
size: many; V: TRBV27; D: NA; J: TRBJ2-3; CDR3: CASSLFGETKSTDTQYF; DNA: TGTGCCAGCAGTTTATTCGGGGAAACTAAAAGCACAGATACGCAGTATTTT
size: many; V: TRBV5-5; D: NA; J: TRBJ2-1; CDR3: CASTPYQASSSDEQFF; DNA: TGTGCCAGCACCCCTTACCAGGCTAGTAGTAGTGATGAGCAGTTCTTC
size: many; V: TRBV7-2; D: NA; J: TRBJ1-2; CDR3: CASSLGQVYGYTF; DNA: TGTGCCAGCAGCTTAGGGCAGGTCTATGGCTACACCTTC
size: many; V: TRBV6-5; D: TRBD2; J: TRBJ2-1; CDR3: CASSPREGLYNEQFF; DNA: TGTGCCAGCAGCCCGAGGGAGGGACTCTACAATGAGCAGTTCTTC
size: many; V: TRBV25-1; D: NA; J: TRBJ2-2; CDR3: CASSEYTGAVGELFF; DNA: TGTGCCAGCAGTGAATATACCGGGGCTGTCGGGGAGCTGTTTTTT
size: medium-sized; V: TRBV6-5; D: NA; J: TRBJ2-1; CDR3: CASSPPLGEQFF; DNA: TGTGCCAGCAGTCCCCCCCTAGGGGAGCAGTTCTTC
size: many; V: TRBV29-1; D: TRBD2; J: TRBJ2-2; CDR3: CSVEDWTSGATNTGELFF; DNA: TGCAGCGTTGAAGACTGGACTAGCGGGGCCACGAACACCGGGGAGCTGTTTTTT
size: many; V: TRBV9; D: NA; J: TRBJ2-7; CDR3: CASTPFGRDYDEQYF; DNA: TGTGCCAGCACCCCCTTTGGGCGGGATTATGACGAGCAGTACTTC
size: many; V: TRBV6-4; D: TRBD2; J: TRBJ2-1; CDR3: CASSEAGGPDEQFF; DNA: TGTGCCAGCAGTGAAGCGGGAGGGCCAGATGAGCAGTTCTTC
size: many; V: TRBV27; D: NA; J: TRBJ2-2; CDR3: CASSPLLATGELFF; DNA: TGTGCCAGCAGTCCGCTTCTTGCCACCGGGGAGCTGTTTTTT
size: many; V: TRBV6-1; D: NA; J: TRBJ1-5; CDR3: CASRQTQAGSQPQHF; DNA: TGTGCCAGCAGACAAACACAGGCAGGCAGTCAGCCCCAGCATTTT
size: few; V: TRBV7-2; D: TRBD2; J: TRBJ2-7; CDR3: CASSSSRTSGIRLEQYF; DNA: TGTGCCAGCAGCTCGTCCCGGACTAGCGGGATACGACTCGAGCAGTACTTC
size: many; V: TRBV4-3; D: TRBD2; J: TRBJ2-7; CDR3: CASSQVPSGSYEQYF; DNA: TGCGCCAGCAGCCAAGTACCTAGCGGGAGCTACGAGCAGTACTTC
size: many; V: TRBV7-2; D: TRBD2; J: TRBJ2-1; CDR3: CASSRPGVTSGSEQFF; DNA: TGTGCCAGCAGCCGCCCTGGGGTTACTAGCGGGAGTGAGCAGTTCTTC
size: NA; V: TRBV4-3; D: NA; J: TRBJ1-1; CDR3: CASSPDRGIAEAFF; DNA: TGCGCCAGCAGCCCCGACCGGGGGATCGCTGAAGCTTTCTTT
size: many; V: TRBV7-2; D: TRBD2; J: TRBJ2-1; CDR3: CASSPGLAEYNEQFF; DNA: TGTGCCAGCAGCCCGGGACTAGCGGAGTACAATGAGCAGTTCTTC
size: many; V: TRBV5-1; D: NA; J: TRBJ1-1; CDR3: CASSSVDRNFEAFF; DNA: TGCGCCAGCAGCTCCGTTGACAGGAACTTTGAAGCTTTCTTT
size: many; V: TRBV24-1; D: NA; J: TRBJ2-7; CDR3: CATSDTSTSYEQYF; DNA: TGTGCCACCAGTGACACCTCAACCTCCTACGAGCAGTACTTC
size: many; V: TRBV2; D: NA; J: TRBJ2-7; CDR3: CASQGRETPYEQYF; DNA: TGTGCCAGCCAGGGAAGAGAGACGCCCTACGAGCAGTACTTC
size: many; V: TRBV9; D: TRBD2; J: TRBJ2-1; CDR3: CASSVGETSGSYNEQFF; DNA: TGTGCCAGCAGCGTAGGGGAGACTAGCGGGAGCTACAATGAGCAGTTCTTC
size: many; V: TRBV14; D: NA; J: TRBJ2-7; CDR3: CASGSDNPYEQYF; DNA: TGTGCCAGCGGCTCGGACAATCCCTACGAGCAGTACTTC